The 24 T cell receptor beta chains listed next were all sequenced from one sample in a study of CD8 T cells in Susac syndrome. An input of about 0.45 to 1 ug of RNA was subjected to reverse transcription using random hexamers. A single record per CDR3 protein comes from TCRdb applying MiXCR to the immunoSEQ multiplex PCR reads. Here the sample spans 150,000 to 200,000 distinct CDR3 sequences, about 95% being singletons. The sample comprised CD8+ T cells from PBMCs. These receptors all come from a human donor with multiple sclerosis.

Only one count was recorded for this clonotype. V and J are TRBV27 and TRBJ1-6; no reliable D call. V was shortened by 3 bases and J by 6 bases, with 18 bases between the two germline ends. The CDR3 covers 17 residues. Germline loops: CDR1 MNHEY, CDR2 SMNVEV (reference sequence). The CDR3 DNA reads TGTGCCAGCAGTTTCTCCCAGAACCGAACCCCTAATTCACCCCTCCACTTT. It codes for CASSFSQNRTPNSPLHF.

This chain uses TRBV9 with TRBJ2-1; D unclear. CDR1 and CDR2 from the germline V gene are SGDLS and YYNGEE. Trimming pared 3 bases from V and 5 bases from J, leaving 12 bases between. The CDR3 has 14 residues. CDR3 loop: CASSGGFGNNEQFF. The CDR3 bases are TGTGCCAGCAGCGGCGGTTTCGGCAACAATGAGCAGTTCTTC.

This clonotype was observed a single time. The DNA for the CDR3 is TGTGCCAGCTCCAGGGTGGGAAATGAGCAGTTCTTC. Its translation is CASSRVGNEQFF. The chain uses TRBV6-6 and TRBJ2-1; weak D call: TRBD1 (5 bases). The V gene lost 8 bases and the J gene lost 7 bases, with 12 bases spanning the gap. CDR1 and CDR2 from the germline V gene are MNHNY and SVGAGI (reference sequence). The CDR3 has 12 amino acids.

The chain couples TRBV9 to TRBJ2-5, with 7 positions matching TRBD1. Germline V CDR1 and CDR2: SGDLS, YYNGEE. The trim removed 0 bases at V and 3 bases at J, leaving 14 bases unmatched. This CDR3 has 18 amino acids. Written as DNA, the CDR3 is TGTGCCAGCAGCGTAGGAGGTCTTGGGTTGGGACAGAAAGAGACCCAGTACTTC. Residues: CASSVGGLGLGQKETQYF.

Only one count was recorded for this clonotype. The rearrangement joins TRBV29-1 to TRBJ1-2; a weak D match, TRBD1 (5 bases). Germline V gene sequence: CDR1 SQVTM, CDR2 ANQGSEA. The V gene lost 3 bases and the J gene lost 6 bases, with 17 bases spanning the gap. This CDR3 region has 14 residues. CDR3 DNA: TGCAGCGTTGACCGGGACCCCGAAGGAAATGGCTACACCTTC. Its translation is CSVDRDPEGNGYTF.

The chain links TRBV7-6 to TRBJ2-7, with 8 bases lining up with TRBD1. V lost 0 bases and J lost 6; bases outside the gene matches: 7. CDR1 and CDR2 from the germline V gene are SGHVS and FNYEAQ. The CDR3 has 15 residues. CDR3 sequence: CASSLAGRGLPEQYF. The CDR3 DNA follows: TGTGCCAGCAGCTTAGCAGGCAGGGGGCTCCCCGAGCAGTACTTC. Full variable domain (rest looked up from reference TRBV7-6 and TRBJ2-7): GAGVSQSPRYKVTKRGQDVALRCDPISGHVSLYWYRQALGQGPEFLTYFNYEAQQDKSGLPNDRFSAERPEGSISTLTIQRTEQRDSAMYRCASSLAGRGLPEQYFGPGTRLTVT.

The chain recombines TRBV24-1 with TRBJ2-3; TRBD2 agrees at 10 bases. With V trimmed by 3 bases and J by 0 bases, 2 bases remained unmatched. CDR3 size: 16 residues. Germline values: CDR1 KGHDR, CDR2 SFDVKD. The CDR3 DNA reads TGTGCCACCAGTGATACTAGCGGGGAGAGCACAGATACGCAGTATTTT. Its protein product is CATSDTSGESTDTQYF.

The V gene is TRBV9, the J gene TRBJ2-3, with 11 bases identical to TRBD2. Germline V lookup: CDR1 SGDLS, CDR2 YYNGEE. The CDR3 is 17 amino acids. V lost 4 bases, J lost 6 bases, and 13 bases stayed unmatched. CDR3 amino acids: CASSTGLAGGGGDTQYF. The CDR3 region has the DNA TGTGCCAGCAGCACCGGACTAGCGGGCGGCGGTGGGGATACGCAGTATTTT.

For the CDR3, the DNA is TGTGCCAGCAGCCAACGGGGCTGGCAGCTTCCCGACAATGAGCAGTTCTTC. It codes for CASSQRGWQLPDNEQFF. The J gene is TRBJ2-1, the V gene TRBV11-2; D is possibly TRBD1 or TRBD2 (5 bases each). The CDR3 loop spans 17 amino acids. Germline V gene data show CDR1 as SGHAT and CDR2 as FQNNGV. V was trimmed by 5 bases and J by 5 bases, leaving 22 bases between them.

V and J are TRBV5-1 and TRBJ1-1; tentative D call: TRBD1 (6 bases). With 3 bases removed from V and 5 bases from J, the gap between germline ends came to 14 bases. The CDR3 is 14 residues long. From germline, CDR1 is SGHRS and CDR2 YFSETQ. CDR3 sequence reads: CASSSPGGQTEAFF. The CDR3 bases are TGCGCCAGCAGCTCCCCGGGGGGGCAGACTGAAGCTTTCTTT.

The J gene is TRBJ2-1, the V gene TRBV12-3 or TRBV12-4; tentative D call: TRBD2 (6 bases). The V and J ends lost 3 bases and 10 bases respectively, with 19 bases between them. The CDR3 spans 15 residues. CDR3: CASSLRRYQSGEQFF. CDR3 coding DNA: TGTGCCAGCAGTTTGAGGCGCTATCAGAGCGGGGAGCAGTTCTTC.

This chain links TRBV27 with TRBJ2-3; 7 bases align to TRBD2. Germline V CDR1 and CDR2: MNHEY, SMNVEV (reference sequence). V was pared by 4 bases and J by 4 bases, with 20 bases of the junction left unmatched. This CDR3 spans 19 amino acids. The CDR3 sequence: CASSWDYRPRRSSPDTQYF. CDR3 sequence (DNA): TGTGCCAGCAGTTGGGACTATCGCCCGCGCCGGAGCTCCCCAGATACGCAGTATTTT.

The rearrangement uses TRBV13 and TRBJ1-1; D not certain. The V end lost 11 bases, the J end lost 2 bases, and 15 bases lay between the germline ends. Germline CDR1 and CDR2: PRHDT and FYEKMQ (reference sequence). The CDR3 spans 13 residues. The CDR3 sequence is CASALRINTEAFF. DNA of the CDR3: TGTGCCTCCGCTTTAAGAATAAACACTGAAGCTTTCTTT.

This clonotype has only one observation. The chain employs TRBV7-9 and TRBJ2-2; no reliable D call. Germline-derived CDR1 and CDR2 are SEHNR and FQNEAQ (reference sequence). This CDR3 is built from 11 residues. The germline V and J ends were trimmed by 7 bases and 5 bases, with 5 bases remaining between them. The CDR3 reads CASIGTGELFF. The CDR3 nucleotides are TGTGCCAGCATCGGAACCGGGGAGCTGTTTTTT.

The chain combines TRBV21-1 with TRBJ2-5. TRBV21-1 is flagged as a pseudogene. The CDR3 has 11 amino acids. The CDR3 is CASSPGKTQYF. CDR3 in DNA: TGTGCCAGCAGCCCTGGGAAGACCCAGTACTTC.

The V call is TRBV24-1, the J call TRBJ2-2; 7 bases align to TRBD1. CDR3 length: 13 residues. Germline CDR1 and CDR2: KGHDR and SFDVKD. Unmatched junction bases numbered 7, after V lost 11 bases and J lost 5 bases. The CDR3 DNA reads TGTGCCATTGGGGACAGCGAAACCGGGGAGCTGTTTTTT. Its translation is CAIGDSETGELFF.

The J gene is TRBJ1-1, the V gene TRBV4-1, with 10 bases identical to TRBD1. Losses at the gene ends were 0 bases for V and 4 bases for J; bases not matched to a gene: 14. The length of the CDR3 is 19 residues. Germline loops: CDR1 MGHRA, CDR2 YSYEKL. The DNA for the CDR3 is TGCGCCAGCAGCCAAGACCGGATTAGACAGGGGGCAATGGGCACTGAAGCTTTCTTT. This codes for CASSQDRIRQGAMGTEAFF.

V usage is TRBV7-8 and J usage is TRBJ2-1; 9 nucleotides match TRBD1. V lost 5 bases to trimming and J lost 5 bases; unmatched junction nucleotides: 10. Germline V CDR1 and CDR2: SGHVS, FQNEAQ. CDR3 size: 16 residues. The CDR3 reads CASSPNRQGVDNEQFF. CDR3 coding DNA: TGTGCCAGCAGCCCCAATCGACAGGGGGTTGACAATGAGCAGTTCTTC. The full variable domain, its missing parts supplied by reference TRBV7-8 and TRBJ2-1, is GAGVSQSPRYKVAKRGQDVALRCDPISGHVSLFWYQQALGQGPEFLTYFQNEAQLDKSGLPSDRFFAERPEGSVSTLKIQRTQQEDSAVYLCASSPNRQGVDNEQFFGPGTRLTVL.

The J gene is TRBJ1-2, the V gene TRBV20-1; D gene unclear. V was pared by 0 bases and J by 4 bases, with 12 bases between. CDR1 and CDR2 (germline): DFQATT, SNEGSKA (reference sequence). The CDR3 totals 14 residues. The CDR3 region has the DNA TGCAGTGCTAGAGATGCAGGTGTTAGCTATGGCTACACCTTC. It is translated as CSARDAGVSYGYTF.

The chain links TRBV5-1 to TRBJ2-7; D is uncertain. This CDR3 spans 15 amino acids. Germline V gives CDR1 SGHRS, CDR2 YFSETQ. With 0 bases removed from V and 6 bases from J, the gap between germline ends came to 16 bases. The CDR3 DNA reads TGCGCCAGCAGCTTGGGGGCCATAACCTCGGGCGAGCAGTACTTC. The encoded protein is CASSLGAITSGEQYF.

The chain combines TRBV20-1 with TRBJ2-3, with D hard to call. From germline, CDR1 is DFQATT and CDR2 SNEGSKA (reference sequence). V shed 1 base and J shed 2 bases, with 13 bases lying between them. CDR3 length equals 15 residues. In nucleotides, the CDR3 is TGCAGTGCTAGAGCTGAACCCACCTCCACAGATACGCAGTATTTT. Protein: CSARAEPTSTDTQYF.

This sequence joins TRBV29-1 and TRBJ2-2; D unresolved. From germline, CDR1 is SQVTM and CDR2 ANQGSEA. Trimming took off 4 bases at V and 5 bases at J, with 5 bases between the two ends. This CDR3 is 11 amino acids long. DNA for the CDR3: TGCAGCGTTGGATCTACCGGGGAGCTGTTTTTT. The encoded protein is CSVGSTGELFF.

On this clonotype itself: Since no conserved phenylalanine or tryptophan closes the CDR3, a read error is the likely cause. This chain links TRBV29-1 with TRBJ1-1, with D uncertain. CDR3 length equals 10 residues. V lost 2 bases to trimming and J lost 2 bases, with 0 bases between them. Per the germline V gene, CDR1 is SQVTM and CDR2 is ANQGSEA. The CDR3 DNA is TGCAGCGTTGAAAACACTGAAGCTTTCCTT. The encoded protein is CSVENTEAFL.

This clonotype appeared a single time. The genes are TRBV27 and TRBJ2-7; 8 bases are shared with TRBD2. The CDR3 has 15 residues. V was pared by 3 bases and J by 2 bases, with 6 bases of the junction left unmatched. Germline V gene sequence: CDR1 MNHEY, CDR2 SMNVEV (reference sequence). The CDR3 DNA reads TGTGCCAGCAGTTTTTCAACTAGCGGCGCCTACGAGCAGTACTTC. It encodes CASSFSTSGAYEQYF.